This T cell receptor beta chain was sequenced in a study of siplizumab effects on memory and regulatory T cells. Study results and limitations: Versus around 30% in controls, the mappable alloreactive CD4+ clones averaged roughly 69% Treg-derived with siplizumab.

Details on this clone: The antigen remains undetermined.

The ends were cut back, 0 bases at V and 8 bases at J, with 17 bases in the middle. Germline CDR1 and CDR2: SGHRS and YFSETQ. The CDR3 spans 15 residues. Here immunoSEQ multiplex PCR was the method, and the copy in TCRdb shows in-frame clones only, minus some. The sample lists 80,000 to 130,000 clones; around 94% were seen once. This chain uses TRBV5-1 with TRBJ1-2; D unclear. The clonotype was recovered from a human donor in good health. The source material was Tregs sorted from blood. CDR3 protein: CASSLAEVTARGYTF. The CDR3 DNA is TGCGCCAGCAGCTTGGCCGAGGTTACGGCGAGGGGCTACACCTTC.